The T cell receptor beta chain under discussion was sequenced for a study of blood T cells in healthy people across ages. The study, taken as a whole, reports: It was the long-lived donors that had more naive CD4+ cells and higher diversity than aged donors.

With a J-beta primer mix and a sample-barcoded 5' primer, a second PCR ran 7 to 11 cycles. TCRdb ran MiXCR on the 5' RACE reads and lists one entry per CDR3 protein. The repertoire holds 1.8 million or so distinct CDR3 sequences, with 35% to 50% as singletons. Per the germline V gene, CDR1 is SGHDT and CDR2 is YYEEEE. CDR3 length equals 18 residues. V lost 0 bases, J lost 0 bases, and 10 bases stayed unmatched. The study isolated at least 6.5 million PBMCs from each sample. Samples each yielded at least 5.5 micrograms of total RNA. Remarks on this clonotype: Its target is not known.

The clonotype was recovered from a human donor in good health. The source material was blood. The V and J genes are TRBV5-6 and TRBJ2-7; the match to TRBD1 covers 9 bases. CDR3 region: CASSLVPGQGPSSYEQYF. The CDR3 DNA sequence: TGTGCCAGCAGCTTGGTCCCGGGACAGGGTCCCAGCTCCTACGAGCAGTACTTC.